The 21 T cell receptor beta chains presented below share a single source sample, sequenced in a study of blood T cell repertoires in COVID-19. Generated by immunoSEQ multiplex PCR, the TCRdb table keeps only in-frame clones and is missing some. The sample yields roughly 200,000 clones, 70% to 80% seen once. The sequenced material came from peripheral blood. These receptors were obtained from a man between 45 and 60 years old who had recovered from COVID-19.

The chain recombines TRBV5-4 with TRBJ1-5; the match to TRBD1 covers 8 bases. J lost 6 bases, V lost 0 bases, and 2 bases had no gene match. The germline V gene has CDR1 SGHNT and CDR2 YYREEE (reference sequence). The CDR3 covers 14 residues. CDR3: CASSLAGGGQPQHF. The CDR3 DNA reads TGTGCCAGCAGCTTGGCAGGGGGCGGTCAGCCCCAGCATTTT.

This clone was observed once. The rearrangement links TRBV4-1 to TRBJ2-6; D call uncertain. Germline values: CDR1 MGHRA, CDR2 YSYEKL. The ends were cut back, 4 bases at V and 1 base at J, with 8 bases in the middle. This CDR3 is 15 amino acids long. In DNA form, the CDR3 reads TGCGCCAGCAGCCCAATCGGGTCTGGGGCCAACGTCCTGACTTTC. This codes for CASSPIGSGANVLTF.

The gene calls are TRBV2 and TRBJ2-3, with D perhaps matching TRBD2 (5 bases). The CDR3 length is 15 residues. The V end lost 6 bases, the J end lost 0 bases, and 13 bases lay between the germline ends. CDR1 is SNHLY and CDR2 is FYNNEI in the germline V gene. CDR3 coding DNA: TGTGCCAGCAGGGGTCTAACTAGGAGCACAGATACGCAGTATTTT. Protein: CASRGLTRSTDTQYF.

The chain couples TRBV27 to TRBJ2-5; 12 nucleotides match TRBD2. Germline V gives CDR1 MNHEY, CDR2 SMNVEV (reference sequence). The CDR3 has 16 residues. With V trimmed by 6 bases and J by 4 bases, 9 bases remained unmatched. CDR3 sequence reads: CASRPLGLAGRETQYF. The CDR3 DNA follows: TGTGCCAGCAGGCCCCTCGGACTAGCGGGAAGAGAGACCCAGTACTTC.

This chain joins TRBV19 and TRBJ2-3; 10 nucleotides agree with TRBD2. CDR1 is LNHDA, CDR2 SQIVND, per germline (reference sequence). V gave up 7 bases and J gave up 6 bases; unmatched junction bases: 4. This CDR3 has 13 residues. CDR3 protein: CASKREGLDTQYF. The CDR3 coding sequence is TGTGCCAGTAAGCGGGAGGGCCTGGATACGCAGTATTTT.

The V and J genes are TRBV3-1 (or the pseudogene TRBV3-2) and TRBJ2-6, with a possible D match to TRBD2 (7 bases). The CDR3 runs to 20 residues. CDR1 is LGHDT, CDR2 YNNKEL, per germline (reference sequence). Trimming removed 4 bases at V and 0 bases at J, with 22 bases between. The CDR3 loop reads CASSPWGTTGSYSGANVLTF. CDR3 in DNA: TGTGCCAGCAGCCCGTGGGGGACTACAGGGTCCTACTCTGGGGCCAACGTCCTGACTTTC.

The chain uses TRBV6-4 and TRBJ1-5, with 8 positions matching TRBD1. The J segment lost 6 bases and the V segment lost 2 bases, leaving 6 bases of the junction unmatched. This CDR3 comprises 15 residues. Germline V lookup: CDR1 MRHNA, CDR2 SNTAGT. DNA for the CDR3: TGTGCCAGCAGTGACCCAGGGGGCGGGGGTCAGCCCCAGCATTTT. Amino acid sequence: CASSDPGGGGQPQHF.

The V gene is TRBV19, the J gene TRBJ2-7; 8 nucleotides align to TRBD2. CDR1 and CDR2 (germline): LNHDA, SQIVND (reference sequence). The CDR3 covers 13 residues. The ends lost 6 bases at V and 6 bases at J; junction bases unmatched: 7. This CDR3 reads CASRRLASAEQYF. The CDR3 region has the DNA TGTGCCAGTAGAAGACTAGCGTCTGCCGAGCAGTACTTC. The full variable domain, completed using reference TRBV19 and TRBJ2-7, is DGGITQSPKYLFRKEGQNVTLSCEQNLNHDAMYWYRQDPGQGLRLIYYSQIVNDFQKGDIAEGYSVSREKKESFPLTVTSAQKNPTAFYLCASRRLASAEQYFGPGTRLTVT.

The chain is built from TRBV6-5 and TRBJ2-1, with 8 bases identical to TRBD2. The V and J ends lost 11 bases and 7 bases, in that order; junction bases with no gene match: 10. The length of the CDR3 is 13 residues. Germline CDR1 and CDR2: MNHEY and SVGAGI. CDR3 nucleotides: TGTGCCTTGCGACTCAGCGGGGGAAATGAGCAGTTCTTC. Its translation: CALRLSGGNEQFF.

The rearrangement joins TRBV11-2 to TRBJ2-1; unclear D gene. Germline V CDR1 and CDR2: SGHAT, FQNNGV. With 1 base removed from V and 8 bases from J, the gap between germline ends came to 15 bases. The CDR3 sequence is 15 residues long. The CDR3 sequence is CASSLGAGKADEQFF. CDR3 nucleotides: TGTGCCAGCAGCTTAGGGGCAGGAAAAGCAGATGAGCAGTTCTTC.

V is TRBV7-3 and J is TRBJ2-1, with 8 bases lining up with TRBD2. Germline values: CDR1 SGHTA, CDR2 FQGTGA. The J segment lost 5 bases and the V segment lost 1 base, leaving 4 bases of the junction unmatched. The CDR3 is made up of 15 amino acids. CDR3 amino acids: CASSLNSGANNEQFF. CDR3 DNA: TGTGCCAGCAGCTTAAATAGCGGGGCTAACAATGAGCAGTTCTTC. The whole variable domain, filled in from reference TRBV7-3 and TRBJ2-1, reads GAGVSQTPSNKVTEKGKYVELRCDPISGHTALYWYRQSLGQGPEFLIYFQGTGAADDSGLPNDRFFAVRPEGSVSTLKIQRTERGDSAVYLCASSLNSGANNEQFFGPGTRLTVL.

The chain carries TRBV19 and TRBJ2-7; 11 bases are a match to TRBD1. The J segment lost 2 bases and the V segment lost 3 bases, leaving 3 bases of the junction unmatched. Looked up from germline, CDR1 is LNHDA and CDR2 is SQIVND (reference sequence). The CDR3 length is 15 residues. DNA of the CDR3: TGTGCCAGTAGTATTTCGGGACAGGGGGCCTACGAGCAGTACTTC. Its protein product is CASSISGQGAYEQYF.

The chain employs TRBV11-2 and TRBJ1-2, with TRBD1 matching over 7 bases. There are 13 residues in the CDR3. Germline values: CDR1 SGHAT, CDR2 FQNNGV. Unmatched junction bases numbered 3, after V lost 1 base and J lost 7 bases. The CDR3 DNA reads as TGTGCCAGCAGCTTAGCAGGGGGGTCTGGCTACACCTTC. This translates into CASSLAGGSGYTF.

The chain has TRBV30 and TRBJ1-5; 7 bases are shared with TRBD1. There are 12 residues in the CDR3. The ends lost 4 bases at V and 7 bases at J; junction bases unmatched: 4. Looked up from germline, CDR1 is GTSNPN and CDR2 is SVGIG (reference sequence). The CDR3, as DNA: TGTGCCTGGAACAGGGGTGAACAGCCCCAGCATTTT. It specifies CAWNRGEQPQHF.

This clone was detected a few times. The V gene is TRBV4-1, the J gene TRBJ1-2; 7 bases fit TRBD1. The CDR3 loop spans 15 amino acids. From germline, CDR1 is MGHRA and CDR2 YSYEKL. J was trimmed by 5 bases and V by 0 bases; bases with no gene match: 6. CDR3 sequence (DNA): TGCGCCAGCAGCCAAGAGACAGGGCGACGTTATGGCTACACCTTC. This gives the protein CASSQETGRRYGYTF.

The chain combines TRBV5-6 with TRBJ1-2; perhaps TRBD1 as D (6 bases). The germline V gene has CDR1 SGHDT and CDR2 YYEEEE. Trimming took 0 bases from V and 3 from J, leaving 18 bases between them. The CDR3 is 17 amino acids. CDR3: CASSLVRLRGADYGYTF. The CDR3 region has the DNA TGTGCCAGCAGCTTGGTGAGGTTACGGGGGGCGGACTATGGCTACACCTTC.

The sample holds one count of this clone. Here the CDR3 DNA reads TGTGCCAGCGGTATTAACATGAACACTGAAGCTTTCTTT. It yields the protein CASGINMNTEAFF. The chain links TRBV7-8 to TRBJ1-1; D is uncertain. Germline assignment: CDR1 SGHVS and CDR2 FQNEAQ. Trimming stripped 8 bases from V and 0 bases from J, with 10 bases between. The CDR3 loop spans 13 amino acids.

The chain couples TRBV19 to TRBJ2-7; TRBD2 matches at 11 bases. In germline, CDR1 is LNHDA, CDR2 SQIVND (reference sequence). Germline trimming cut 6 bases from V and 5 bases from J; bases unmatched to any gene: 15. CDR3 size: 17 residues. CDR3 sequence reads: CASSTGTSGTPTHEQYF. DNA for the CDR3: TGTGCCAGTAGCACCGGGACTAGCGGAACCCCTACCCACGAGCAGTACTTC.

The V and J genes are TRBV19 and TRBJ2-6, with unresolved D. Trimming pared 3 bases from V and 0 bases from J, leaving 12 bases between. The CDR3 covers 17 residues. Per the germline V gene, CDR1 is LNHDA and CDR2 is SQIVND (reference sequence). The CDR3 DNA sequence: TGTGCCAGTAGTATCCAACTCGCGAGCTCTGGGGCCAACGTCCTGACTTTC. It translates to CASSIQLASSGANVLTF.

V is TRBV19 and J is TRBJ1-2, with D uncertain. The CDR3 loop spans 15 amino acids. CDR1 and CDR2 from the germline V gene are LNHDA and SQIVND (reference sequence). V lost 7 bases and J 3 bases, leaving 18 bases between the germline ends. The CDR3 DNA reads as TGTGCCAGTACACTGGGAGTGGGAAATTACTATGGCTACACCTTC. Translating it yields CASTLGVGNYYGYTF.

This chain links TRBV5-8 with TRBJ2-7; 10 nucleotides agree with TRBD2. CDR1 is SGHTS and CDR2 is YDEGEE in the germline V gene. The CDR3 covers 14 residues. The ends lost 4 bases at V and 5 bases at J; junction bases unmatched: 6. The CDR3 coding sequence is TGTGCCAGCAGCGCGCTAGCGGGAGTGGACGAGCAGTACTTC. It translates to CASSALAGVDEQYF.